This is a list of T cell receptor beta chains from one sample in a study of blood T cell repertoires in COVID-19. Generated by immunoSEQ multiplex PCR, the TCRdb table keeps only in-frame clones and is missing some. The table has around 60,000 clones, 65% to 90% seen once. Sequencing was done on a sample of peripheral blood. The receptors here all came from a man aged 50-59 years with COVID-19, enrolled during active disease. The CDR3 runs from the conserved cysteine through the conserved F or W. A D gene is named only where the DNA matches it firmly. Clone size is not always given. Where it is, it says once, few, many or a class for expanded clones.

>-|TRBV28|TRBD2|TRBJ2-1
CASSSISPSGKSVFF
TGTGCCAGCAGTTCCATTTCTCCTAGCGGGAAATCGGTGTTCTTC
>-|TRBV6-5|-|TRBJ2-1
CASRYTATTYNEQFF
TGTGCCAGCAGGTATACAGCCACGACCTACAATGAGCAGTTCTTC
>-|TRBV24-1|-|TRBJ2-3
CATSDSGQGNTQYF
TGTGCCACCAGTGATTCCGGTCAGGGGAATACGCAGTATTTT
>-|TRBV30|-|TRBJ2-7
CAWSVIGEPYEQYF
TGTGCCTGGAGTGTAATCGGGGAACCCTACGAGCAGTACTTC
>-|TRBV2|TRBD2|TRBJ2-1
CASSTLAGSYNEQFF
TGTGCCAGCTCCACCCTAGCGGGATCCTACAATGAGCAGTTCTTC
>-|TRBV21-1|-|TRBJ2-7
CASSARTGGSAMQYF
TGTGCCAGCAGCGCCCGGACAGGGGGCTCCGCGATGCAGTACTTC
>once|TRBV19|-|TRBJ1-5
CASSSRDGNGQPQHF
TGTGCCAGTAGTAGCCGAGACGGGAATGGGCAGCCCCAGCATTTT
>-|TRBV6-5|TRBD2|TRBJ2-1
CASSFGTSENHEQFF
TGTGCCAGCAGTTTCGGGACTAGCGAGAACCATGAGCAGTTCTTC
>-|TRBV6-5|-|TRBJ1-2
CASSYDSGAVYGYTF
TGTGCCAGCAGTTACGATAGTGGGGCTGTCTATGGCTACACCTTC
>-|TRBV10-3|TRBD1|TRBJ2-7
CAISARVGTGSHEQYF
TGTGCCATCAGTGCGAGGGTAGGGACAGGGTCCCACGAGCAGTACTTC
>-|TRBV5-1|-|TRBJ1-3
CASSPRDWSSGNTIYF
TGCGCCAGCAGCCCACGGGACTGGAGCTCTGGAAACACCATATATTTT
>-|TRBV19|TRBD1|TRBJ1-3
CASSISRDSKLSGNTIYF
TGTGCCAGTAGTATTTCCCGGGACAGCAAACTCTCTGGAAACACCATATATTTT
>-|TRBV5-1|TRBD1|TRBJ1-1
CASGTGLNTEAFF
TGCGCCAGCGGGACAGGGTTGAACACTGAAGCTTTCTTT
>-|TRBV7-9|-|TRBJ2-7
CASSLAGDSYEQYF
TGTGCCAGCAGCTTAGCAGGGGACTCCTACGAGCAGTACTTC
>few|TRBV5-1|TRBD1|TRBJ1-2
CASSVGQEVYGYTF
TGCGCCAGCAGCGTCGGACAGGAGGTCTATGGCTACACCTTC
>-|TRBV30|TRBD1|TRBJ2-7
CAWSSGTGQYEQYF
TGTGCCTGGAGTTCAGGGACAGGTCAATACGAGCAGTACTTC
>-|TRBV7-2|TRBD2|TRBJ2-7
CASIPSGSPYEQYF
TGTGCCAGCATACCCAGCGGGAGCCCCTACGAGCAGTACTTC
>-|TRBV2|TRBD2|TRBJ2-5
CASSRGGLETQYF
TGTGCCAGCAGTCGGGGGGGGTTGGAGACCCAGTACTTC
>-|TRBV5-1|TRBD1|TRBJ1-1
CASSLAGTGMNTEAFF
TGCGCCAGCAGCTTGGCCGGGACAGGGATGAACACTGAAGCTTTCTTT
>-|TRBV28|-|TRBJ1-6
CASMQEFNSPLHF
TGTGCCAGCATGCAAGAGTTTAATTCACCCCTCCACTTT
>-|TRBV28|TRBD1|TRBJ2-5
CASSLNRGKTQYF
TGTGCCAGCAGTTTAAACAGGGGAAAGACCCAGTACTTC
>-|TRBV11-3|-|TRBJ2-7
CASSFGETYEQYF
TGTGCCAGCAGCTTTGGAGAAACCTACGAGCAGTACTTC
>-|TRBV28|-|TRBJ2-2
CASSWGTGSTGELFF
TGTGCCAGCAGTTGGGGTACGGGGAGCACCGGGGAGCTGTTTTTT
>-|TRBV27|-|TRBJ2-7
CASSSVDYEQYF
TGTGCCAGCAGTTCGGTAGATTACGAGCAGTACTTC
>-|TRBV30|TRBD2|TRBJ2-3
CAWSLAGDKDTQYF
TGTGCCTGGAGCTTAGCGGGAGATAAAGATACGCAGTATTTT
>-|TRBV28|-|TRBJ1-3
CASRAQGTGNTIYF
TGTGCCAGCAGAGCACAGGGTACTGGAAACACCATATATTTT
>-|TRBV28|-|TRBJ2-7
CASSSPGTPSYEQYF
TGTGCCAGCAGTTCCCCCGGGACACCGAGCTACGAGCAGTACTTC
>once|TRBV6-5|-|TRBJ2-3
CASSYAYREDTQYF
TGTGCCAGCAGTTACGCCTACAGGGAGGATACGCAGTATTTT
>-|TRBV4-3|-|TRBJ2-7
CASSQGGGTGTYEQYF
TGCGCCAGCAGCCAAGGCGGGGGGACAGGGACCTACGAGCAGTACTTC
>-|TRBV3-1/TRBV3-2|-|TRBJ2-5
CASSKRREETQYF
TGTGCCAGCAGCAAAAGGAGGGAAGAGACCCAGTACTTC
>-|TRBV11-3|TRBD2|TRBJ2-1
CAPSLPAGGTYNEQFF
TGTGCCCCCTCACTCCCAGCGGGAGGCACCTACAATGAGCAGTTCTTC
>few|TRBV6-5|-|TRBJ1-5
CASDQGYSNQPQHF
TGTGCCAGCGACCAGGGGTATAGCAATCAGCCCCAGCATTTT
>-|TRBV6-2/TRBV6-3|-|TRBJ1-1
CASSFAGTLNTEAFF
TGTGCCAGCAGCTTCGCCGGGACACTAAACACTGAAGCTTTCTTT
>-|TRBV6-1|-|TRBJ1-2
CASSEGWGPSYGYTF
TGTGCCAGCAGTGAAGGGTGGGGGCCGAGCTATGGCTACACCTTC
>-|TRBV5-1|-|TRBJ1-3
CASSSALEGDTIYF
TGCGCCAGCAGCTCAGCCTTAGAGGGGGACACCATATATTTT
>-|TRBV5-4|TRBD1|TRBJ2-3
CASSLERQGDTDTQYF
TGTGCCAGCAGCTTGGAACGACAGGGTGACACAGATACGCAGTATTTT
>-|TRBV11-3|-|TRBJ2-3
CASSPGADTQYF
TGTGCCAGCTCCCCGGGGGCAGATACGCAGTATTTT
>-|TRBV10-3|TRBD1|TRBJ1-1
CAISGTGVGTEAFF
TGTGCCATCAGCGGGACAGGGGTGGGCACTGAAGCTTTCTTT
>-|TRBV10-3|TRBD1|TRBJ1-1
CAISEPGQGLVAEAFF
TGTGCCATCAGTGAGCCCGGACAGGGACTTGTCGCTGAAGCTTTCTTT
>-|TRBV4-1|-|TRBJ2-3
CASSQDWSGTQYF
TGCGCCAGCAGCCAAGACTGGAGCGGTACGCAGTATTTT
>-|TRBV5-5|-|TRBJ1-6
CASSLGRGGLNSPLHF
TGTGCCAGCAGCTTGGGGCGGGGGGGTCTTAATTCACCCCTCCACTTT
>few|TRBV3-1/TRBV3-2|-|TRBJ1-1
CASRKVGGATEAFF
TGTGCCAGCAGGAAAGTGGGGGGGGCCACTGAAGCTTTCTTT
>-|TRBV10-3|-|TRBJ1-3
CAISESLWGRGNTIYF
TGTGCCATCAGTGAGTCCCTCTGGGGGCGGGGAAACACCATATATTTT
>-|TRBV11-2|-|TRBJ2-2
CASSLTNTGELFF
TGTGCCAGCAGCCTTACGAACACCGGGGAGCTGTTTTTT
>few|TRBV6-5|-|TRBJ1-6
CAISEDPKVSPLHF
TGTGCCATTTCGGAGGACCCAAAGGTTTCACCCCTCCACTTT
>-|TRBV4-2|-|TRBJ1-1
CASSQDEGSGRAFF
TGTGCCAGCAGCCAAGACGAGGGTTCGGGTCGAGCTTTCTTT
>-|TRBV9|-|TRBJ2-7
CASSVGFEPEGQYF
TGTGCCAGCAGCGTAGGCTTTGAGCCCGAGGGGCAGTACTTC
>-|TRBV6-1|TRBD2|TRBJ2-3
CASSGVAGELSTDTQYF
TGTGCCAGCAGTGGTGTAGCGGGAGAGCTTAGCACAGATACGCAGTATTTT
>few|TRBV13|TRBD1|TRBJ1-3
CASRDRSSGNTIYF
TGTGCCAGTCGGGACAGAAGCTCTGGAAACACCATATATTTT